This entry lists 20 T cell receptor beta chains sequenced from one sample in a study of T-cell reconstitution after alpha-beta-depleted transplantation in children. Preparation of the TCRbeta library was carried out with unique molecular identifiers. One entry per CDR3 protein results from TCRdb running MiXCR on the PCR reads. The sample consists of approximately 400,000 distinct CDR3 sequences, roughly a tenth of them appearing once. Material: PBMCs from the stem cell graft donor, obtained from the stem cell graft. These receptors were taken from a human donor who donated a stem cell graft to a child with acute myeloid leukemia.

A few counts support this clonotype. The chain combines TRBV20-1 with TRBJ2-3, with D perhaps TRBD2 (6 bases). Trimming cost V 6 bases and J 2 bases, with 21 bases left between them. CDR1 DFQATT and CDR2 SNEGSKA come from the germline V gene (reference sequence). The CDR3 loop spans 16 amino acids. CDR3 DNA sequence: TGCAGTGCACCCATCTCCACTAGCCTCACCACAGATACGCAGTATTTT. Protein product: CSAPISTSLTTDTQYF.

V is TRBV20-1 and J is TRBJ2-7, with TRBD2 matching over 13 bases. There are 14 residues in the CDR3. The germline gives CDR1 DFQATT, CDR2 SNEGSKA (reference sequence). V shed 4 bases and J 7 bases; nucleotides not matched to a gene: 7. The CDR3 region is CSANPRLAGGEQYF. In DNA, the CDR3 is TGCAGTGCTAATCCTCGACTAGCGGGAGGAGAGCAGTACTTC.

This clonotype was seen only a few times. This rearrangement joins TRBV7-8 to TRBJ1-1; D unclear. The CDR3 sequence is 12 residues long. The germline V gene encodes CDR1 SGHVS and CDR2 FQNEAQ. The V end lost 1 base, the J end lost 9 bases, and 9 bases lay between the germline ends. The CDR3 loop is CASSLDRRKAFF. The CDR3 DNA sequence: TGTGCCAGCAGCTTAGACCGGAGAAAAGCTTTCTTT.

The chain carries TRBV7-9 and TRBJ2-3; D not resolved. V dropped 1 base and J dropped 5 bases, with 10 bases sitting between them. The germline gives CDR1 SEHNR, CDR2 FQNEAQ (reference sequence). The CDR3 totals 14 residues. The CDR3 DNA reads TGTGCCAGCAGCTTAGACACGGACCAAGATACGCAGTATTTT. Translation: CASSLDTDQDTQYF.

This clonotype was found a few times. V gene TRBV25-1 combines with J gene TRBJ2-5, with 8 bases identical to TRBD1. Per germline, CDR1 MGHDK and CDR2 SYGVNS. The trim removed 4 bases at V and 6 bases at J, leaving 13 bases unmatched. This CDR3 has 16 residues. In DNA form, the CDR3 reads TGTGCCAGCAGTGTTGCGCGCAGGGGGCCTATGAAGACCCAGTACTTC. This gives the protein CASSVARRGPMKTQYF.

This clonotype was picked up many times. This chain joins TRBV7-2 and TRBJ1-5; D not certain. V was cut by 5 bases and J by 5 bases, with 10 bases left in between. CDR3 length: 13 amino acids. Germline V lookup: CDR1 SGHTA, CDR2 FQGNSA. The CDR3 sequence is CASSTQADQPQHF. CDR3 nucleotides: TGTGCCAGCAGCACCCAGGCCGATCAGCCCCAGCATTTT. The full variable domain, its missing parts supplied by reference TRBV7-2 and TRBJ1-5, is GAGVSQSPSNKVTEKGKDVELRCDPISGHTALYWYRQSLGQGLEFLIYFQGNSAPDKSGLPSDRFSAERTGGSVSTLTIQRTQQEDSAVYLCASSTQADQPQHFGDGTRLSIL.

This clonotype was found many times. The V call is TRBV6-1, the J call TRBJ1-3; 8 bases align to TRBD1. The CDR3 contains 16 residues. Unmatched junction bases numbered 7, after V lost 6 bases and J lost 0 bases. Looked up from germline, CDR1 is MNHNS and CDR2 is SASEGT. The CDR3 DNA reads TGTGCCAGCAGGGGAACAGGGGGGGCCTCTGGAAACACCATATATTTT. Translating gives CASRGTGGASGNTIYF.

The chain has TRBV20-1 and TRBJ1-1; D not certain. Between the trimmed V and J ends, which lost 6 bases and 2 bases, there was a span of 10 bases. The CDR3 contains 12 residues. CDR1 DFQATT and CDR2 SNEGSKA come from the germline V gene (reference sequence). The CDR3 loop is CSAPLGNTEAFF. CDR3 nucleotide sequence: TGCAGTGCCCCCCTGGGAAACACTGAAGCTTTCTTT.

V gene TRBV3-1 combines with J gene TRBJ2-3; D remains ambiguous. The V and J ends lost 3 bases and 2 bases respectively, with 15 bases between them. The CDR3 is 16 amino acids. CDR1 and CDR2 from the germline V gene are LGHDT and YNNKEL (reference sequence). The CDR3 spells CASSHSRRANTDTQYF. The DNA for the CDR3 is TGTGCCAGCAGCCATTCGAGGCGCGCTAACACAGATACGCAGTATTTT.

This clonotype was detected a few times. V gene TRBV12-3 or TRBV12-4 combines with J gene TRBJ2-7, with 13 bases aligning to TRBD2. V was pared by 6 bases and J by 5 bases, with 7 bases of the junction left unmatched. This CDR3 region has 15 residues. CDR3 amino acids: CASSRTSGSTHEQYF. CDR3 DNA: TGTGCCAGCAGCCGGACTAGCGGGAGTACCCACGAGCAGTACTTC.

The genes are TRBV14 and TRBJ2-1; D possibly corresponds to TRBD2 (6 bases). The germline CDR1 and CDR2 sequences are SGHDN and FVKESK. The CDR3 length is 18 residues. V lost 0 bases and J 2 bases, leaving 17 bases between the germline ends. CDR3 protein: CASSQDREMDKTYNEQFF. The DNA of the CDR3 is TGTGCCAGCAGCCAAGATCGGGAGATGGACAAGACCTACAATGAGCAGTTCTTC.

This rearrangement joins TRBV29-1 to TRBJ2-3, with no clear D. Between the trimmed V and J ends, which lost 4 bases and 0 bases, there was a span of 8 bases. The CDR3 length is 13 residues. CDR1 and CDR2 from the germline V gene are SQVTM and ANQGSEA. The CDR3 coding sequence is TGCAGCGTTGTTTCAACTAGCACAGATACGCAGTATTTT. Amino acids: CSVVSTSTDTQYF.

This clonotype occurred a few times. In nucleotides, the CDR3 is TGCGCCAGCAGCTTGGAGTCAGGGGTTCACGATACGCAGTATTTT. This encodes CASSLESGVHDTQYF. V gene TRBV5-1 combines with J gene TRBJ2-3, with D possibly matching TRBD1 (6 bases). The ends were cut back, 0 bases at V and 6 bases at J, with 14 bases in the middle. Germline loops: CDR1 SGHRS, CDR2 YFSETQ. CDR3 length: 15 amino acids. Full variable domain (outside the CDR3, taken from reference TRBV5-1 and TRBJ2-3): KAGVTQTPRYLIKTRGQQVTLSCSPISGHRSVSWYQQTPGQGLQFLFEYFSETQRNKGNFPGRFSGRQFSNSRSEMNVSTLELGDSALYLCASSLESGVHDTQYFGPGTRLTVL.

The chain employs TRBV12-3 or TRBV12-4 and TRBJ1-2; D may be TRBD1 (6 bases). Trimming stripped 6 bases from V and 8 bases from J, with 16 bases between. The CDR3 spans 13 residues. CDR3: CASRAAGARGYTF. CDR3 coding DNA: TGTGCCAGCAGAGCTGCGGGGGCGAGGGGCTACACCTTC.

This chain links TRBV10-1 with TRBJ1-1, with D tentatively TRBD1 (6 bases). Germline V gene data show CDR1 as WNHNN and CDR2 as SYGVQD (reference sequence). The CDR3 totals 14 residues. V shed 6 bases and J shed 4 bases, with 15 bases lying between them. CDR3 nucleotides: TGCGCCAGCAGCCGGGACTCGGGGGCCACTGAAGCTTTCTTT. Translating gives CASSRDSGATEAFF.

This clonotype occurred many times. This rearrangement joins TRBV5-1 to TRBJ2-5; 12 bases agree with TRBD1. Germline V CDR1 and CDR2: SGHRS, YFSETQ. Trimming removed 4 bases from V and 2 bases from J; junction bases left unmatched: 6. The CDR3 contains 16 residues. CDR3 sequence reads: CASSAGDRGLQETQYF. The CDR3 DNA reads TGCGCCAGCAGCGCTGGGGACAGGGGGCTTCAAGAGACCCAGTACTTC.

In its sample, this clonotype was seen a few times. The chain has TRBV29-1 and TRBJ1-1; 10 positions agree with TRBD1. This CDR3 is built from 13 residues. Germline V CDR1 and CDR2: SQVTM, ANQGSEA. With 5 bases clipped from V and 7 bases from J, the junction kept 7 bases outside the gene matches. CDR3 DNA sequence: TGCAGCGTTTCCGGGACAGGGGCCCATGAAGCTTTCTTT. Protein product: CSVSGTGAHEAFF. Full variable domain (rest looked up from reference TRBV29-1 and TRBJ1-1): SAVISQKPSRDICQRGTSLTIQCQVDSQVTMMFWYRQQPGQSLTLIATANQGSEATYESGFVIDKFPISRPNLTFSTLTVSNMSPEDSSIYLCSVSGTGAHEAFFGQGTRLTVV.

In this sample, this clonotype turned up many times. The genes are TRBV7-9 and TRBJ1-1, with TRBD1 identical over 8 bases. J gave up 5 bases and V 1 base, and 3 bases lay outside the gene matches. From germline, CDR1 is SEHNR and CDR2 FQNEAQ (reference sequence). The CDR3 covers 14 residues. The CDR3 here is CASSLEQGGTEAFF. DNA of the CDR3: TGTGCCAGCAGCTTAGAACAGGGGGGTACTGAAGCTTTCTTT. The full variable domain, with the rest looked up from reference TRBV7-9 and TRBJ1-1, is DTGVSQNPRHKITKRGQNVTFRCDPISEHNRLYWYRQTLGQGPEFLTYFQNEAQLEKSRLLSDRFSAERPKGSFSTLEIQRTEQGDSAMYLCASSLEQGGTEAFFGQGTRLTVV.

The chain carries TRBV29-1 and TRBJ2-7, with D perhaps TRBD1 (6 bases). Between the trimmed V and J ends, which lost 0 bases and 6 bases, there was a span of 12 bases. This CDR3 is built from 13 residues. Looked up from germline, CDR1 is SQVTM and CDR2 is ANQGSEA. The CDR3 DNA sequence: TGCAGCGTTGAAGATAGGGGGATGGGCGAGCAGTACTTC. Amino acids: CSVEDRGMGEQYF.

The chain recombines TRBV30 with TRBJ1-5; no definite D call. Deletions cut 0 bases from V and 5 bases from J, with 8 bases between. CDR1 is GTSNPN, CDR2 SVGIG, per germline (reference sequence). CDR3 length: 13 amino acids. The CDR3 DNA follows: TGTGCCTGGAGTGTAGCCCTAGATCAGCCCCAGCATTTT. Translation gives CAWSVALDQPQHF.